This is a list of T cell receptor beta chains from one sample in a study of T cell responses to AZD1222 COVID-19 vaccine. The table came from immunoSEQ multiplex PCR; TCRdb's copy has only in-frame clones and leaves some out. In the table there are about 130,000 clones, 93% of which are singletons. Here the sequenced sample was peripheral blood, taken on day 0 of AZD1222 vaccination. These receptors were taken from an adult in good health. Each CDR3 is given with its conserved first and last residue. A D gene is named only where the DNA matches it firmly. The size of a clone is reported for some rows only, either as once, few or many, or as a class for expanded clones.

clone_size,j_call,d_call,v_call,cdr3_aa,cdr3_nt
-,TRBJ2-1,TRBD1,TRBV29-1,CSVEGTGNNEQFF,TGCAGCGTTGAAGGGACAGGGAACAATGAGCAGTTCTTC
-,TRBJ2-7,-,TRBV5-1,CASSLGVASYEQYF,TGCGCCAGCAGCTTGGGCGTGGCATCCTACGAGCAGTACTTC
-,TRBJ1-1,-,TRBV30,CAWYRRLGGTEAFF,TGTGCCTGGTATCGGCGCTTAGGGGGCACTGAAGCTTTCTTT
once,TRBJ1-1,-,TRBV7-9,CASMKPGRGSNTEAFF,TGTGCCAGCATGAAACCCGGGAGGGGCTCGAACACTGAAGCTTTCTTT
-,TRBJ2-3,TRBD1,TRBV5-5,CASSARTGVSDTQYF,TGTGCCAGCAGCGCCCGGACAGGGGTATCAGATACGCAGTATTTT
-,TRBJ2-7,-,TRBV5-6,CASSLEGRREQYF,TGTGCCAGCAGCTTGGAGGGCCGTAGAGAGCAGTACTTC
-,TRBJ2-7,-,TRBV7-9,CASSDAWTDYEQYF,TGTGCCAGCAGCGATGCTTGGACAGACTACGAGCAGTACTTC
-,TRBJ1-2,-,TRBV11-2,CASSPRTSLSGYTF,TGTGCCAGCAGCCCCCGGACTTCTCTGTCGGGCTACACCTTC
-,TRBJ1-1,-,TRBV5-1,CASSPAPQGRTEAFF,TGCGCCAGCAGCCCCGCTCCGCAGGGAAGGACTGAAGCTTTCTTT
-,TRBJ1-2,-,TRBV10-3,CAISATGDYGYTF,TGTGCCATCAGTGCAACCGGGGACTATGGCTACACCTTC
-,TRBJ2-3,TRBD1,TRBV30,CAWSPGTASTDTQYF,TGTGCCTGGAGTCCCGGGACAGCAAGCACAGATACGCAGTATTTT
-,TRBJ2-2,-,TRBV9,CASTGRGSNTGELFF,TGTGCCAGCACCGGACGTGGTTCGAACACCGGGGAGCTGTTTTTT
-,TRBJ2-3,TRBD2,TRBV9,CASSPMGGTSTDTQYF,TGTGCCAGCAGCCCCATGGGGGGGACTAGCACAGATACGCAGTATTTT
-,TRBJ1-1,-,TRBV2,CASIGNTEAFF,TGTGCCAGCATAGGGAACACTGAAGCTTTCTTT
-,TRBJ1-1,-,TRBV4-1,CASSQERGAAEAFF,TGCGCCAGCAGCCAAGAAAGGGGTGCAGCTGAAGCTTTCTTT
-,TRBJ2-1,-,TRBV2,CASSERELPPGDEQFF,TGTGCCAGCAGTGAAAGGGAACTTCCCCCCGGCGATGAGCAGTTCTTC
-,TRBJ1-2,-,TRBV4-1,CASSLQGNYDYTF,TGCGCCAGCAGCCTCCAAGGTAACTATGACTACACCTTC
-,TRBJ2-7,TRBD1,TRBV18,CASSPGRDSEQYF,TGTGCCAGCTCACCAGGTCGGGACAGCGAGCAGTACTTC
-,TRBJ2-7,-,TRBV28,CASSLQPSRTYEQYF,TGTGCCAGCAGTTTACAGCCTAGCAGAACCTACGAGCAGTACTTC
-,TRBJ1-3,-,TRBV6-5,CASSDRRTGNTIYF,TGTGCCAGCAGCGACAGGCGGACTGGAAACACCATATATTTT
-,TRBJ2-3,TRBD2,TRBV4-2,CASSQRSGGHIDTQYF,TGTGCCAGCAGCCAGAGAAGCGGGGGGCACATAGATACGCAGTATTTT
-,TRBJ1-1,-,TRBV9,CASSVDPLEKSEAFF,TGTGCCAGCAGCGTAGACCCCCTGGAGAAATCGGAAGCTTTCTTT
-,TRBJ2-1,TRBD1,TRBV11-2,CASSVQGLLEQFF,TGTGCCAGCAGCGTACAGGGGCTCCTTGAGCAGTTCTTC
-,TRBJ1-6,-,TRBV2,CASSGTRNSPLHF,TGTGCCAGCAGTGGGACACGTAATTCACCCCTCCACTTT
-,TRBJ2-2,TRBD1,TRBV5-6,CASTNRGRGETGELFF,TGTGCCAGCACCAACAGGGGGCGGGGAGAAACCGGGGAGCTGTTTTTT
-,TRBJ2-5,-,TRBV5-4,CASSLARETQYF,TGTGCCAGCAGCTTGGCTAGGGAGACCCAGTACTTC
-,TRBJ1-3,-,TRBV21-1,CASSKVHRAGNTIYF,TGTGCCAGCAGCAAAGTCCACAGGGCCGGAAACACCATATATTTT
-,TRBJ1-2,TRBD1,TRBV5-1,CASIPDPDRANYGYTF,TGCGCCAGCATCCCCGACCCCGACAGGGCCAACTATGGCTACACCTTC
-,TRBJ1-3,TRBD1,TRBV2,CASSPGQGSGNTIYF,TGTGCCAGCAGTCCGGGACAGGGTTCTGGAAACACCATATATTTT
-,TRBJ1-6,-,TRBV7-2,CASSSGYSPLHF,TGTGCCAGCAGCTCAGGGTATTCACCCCTCCACTTT
-,TRBJ2-2,TRBD1,TRBV5-5,CASSLRTGGVFGSTGELFF,TGTGCCAGCAGCCTGCGGACAGGGGGCGTTTTTGGGAGCACCGGGGAGCTGTTTTTT
-,TRBJ2-7,-,TRBV7-9,CASSLGTEYEQYF,TGTGCCAGCAGCCTCGGGACGGAGTACGAGCAGTACTTC
-,TRBJ2-5,-,TRBV6-5,CASARGETQYF,TGTGCCAGCGCTAGAGGGGAGACCCAGTACTTC
-,TRBJ2-2,-,TRBV10-2,CASSEPHLATGELFF,TGCGCCAGCAGTGAGCCGCATCTAGCAACCGGGGAGCTGTTTTTT
-,TRBJ1-5,-,TRBV27,CASSSSVGESNQPQHF,TGTGCCAGCAGCTCGTCCGTAGGGGAGAGCAATCAGCCCCAGCATTTT
-,TRBJ2-7,-,TRBV7-8,CASSPRSHEQYF,TGTGCCAGCAGCCCCAGGTCCCACGAGCAGTACTTC
-,TRBJ1-2,-,TRBV5-1,CASSLAQGGHGYTF,TGCGCCAGCAGCTTGGCCCAAGGGGGTCATGGCTACACCTTC
-,TRBJ2-7,-,TRBV27,CASRPGTTTYEQYF,TGTGCCAGCCGACCCGGAACGACCACCTACGAGCAGTACTTC
-,TRBJ2-2,TRBD1,TRBV15,CATETGQGTTGELFF,TGTGCCACCGAAACGGGACAGGGAACCACCGGGGAGCTGTTTTTT
-,TRBJ2-7,-,TRBV5-6,CASSLLHKVHEQYF,TGTGCCAGCAGCTTGCTGCACAAGGTCCACGAGCAGTACTTC
-,TRBJ1-6,-,TRBV30,CAWSGDTNSPLHF,TGTGCCTGGAGTGGGGACACCAATTCACCCCTCCACTTT
-,TRBJ1-2,-,TRBV12-3/TRBV12-4,CASSLEGFRGYTF,TGTGCCAGCAGTCTGGAAGGGTTTCGGGGCTACACCTTC
-,TRBJ1-2,-,TRBV19,CASGLQGSYGYTF,TGTGCCAGTGGCCTACAGGGAAGCTATGGCTACACCTTC
few,TRBJ1-2,-,TRBV5-1,CASSRGTPQGGYTF,TGCGCCAGCAGCAGAGGGACCCCTCAGGGAGGCTACACCTTC
-,TRBJ2-2,-,TRBV7-6,CASVLGATGELFF,TGTGCCAGCGTACTCGGGGCAACCGGGGAGCTGTTTTTT
-,TRBJ1-2,TRBD1,TRBV6-5,CASSYRQDRDYGYTF,TGTGCCAGCAGTTATAGACAGGACAGGGACTATGGCTACACCTTC
-,TRBJ1-1,-,TRBV21-1,CASSCVKQNTEAFF,TGTGCCAGCAGCTGTGTTAAGCAGAACACTGAAGCTTTCTTT
-,TRBJ1-5,TRBD1,TRBV4-1,CASSQESPDRAEYSNQPQHF,TGCGCCAGCAGCCAAGAGTCTCCGGACAGGGCCGAATATAGCAATCAGCCCCAGCATTTT
-,TRBJ2-1,-,TRBV6-5,CASSYGTGSFDEQFF,TGTGCCAGCAGTTACGGGACGGGGTCGTTCGATGAGCAGTTCTTC
once,TRBJ2-5,-,TRBV30,CAWSVSETQYF,TGTGCCTGGAGTGTGAGTGAGACCCAGTACTTC
-,TRBJ2-1,TRBD2,TRBV2,CASSEAGLGGNEQFF,TGTGCCAGCAGTGAAGCAGGGCTCGGGGGGAATGAGCAGTTCTTC
-,TRBJ2-2,TRBD1,TRBV10-2,CASSESEGLTGWMFTGELFF,TGCGCCAGCAGTGAGTCTGAGGGGCTGACAGGGTGGATGTTCACCGGGGAGCTGTTTTTT
-,TRBJ1-2,-,TRBV2,CASMGPGGGYTF,TGTGCCAGCATGGGCCCGGGCGGCGGCTACACCTTC